This T cell receptor beta chain appears in the sequencing data of a study of blood T cells in healthy people across ages. The second PCR ran about 6 to 12 cycles with a sample-barcoded 5' primer and J-beta primers. TCRdb independently ran MiXCR on the 5' RACE reads; one entry per CDR3 protein. The sample yields some 1.4 million distinct CDR3 sequences, approximately 38% seen once. The CDR3 consists of 16 residues. V lost 1 base, J lost 5 bases, and 7 bases stayed unmatched. Germline V lookup: CDR1 MGHRA, CDR2 YSYEKL. The sample consisted of blood. The origin of this receptor is a woman between 18 and 29 years old in good health. This chain uses TRBV4-1 with TRBJ1-4; 7 bases map to TRBD1. The DNA of the CDR3 is TGCGCCAGCAGCCAAGGACAGGGAATAGGGAATGAAAAACTGTTTTTT. Translated, it gives CASSQGQGIGNEKLFF.